This TCR beta chain came from a study of human T cells and chemical hapten exposure. Study overall: Patients, a majority of them female, were diagnosed with alopecia areata, totalis or universalis.

TCRdb redid the calling of the RACE reads with MiXCR, one entry per CDR3 protein. The sample includes some 180,000 distinct CDR3 sequences, 20% to 25% seen only once; the top ten take under 2.5%. This clonotype was found a few times. Its antigen is not identified. General study points: The presence of alopecia in the donors means their immune response may differ from healthy people's. There was a positive correlation between PT1 expanded TCR counts and patch test score.

Described time point: patch test 3, about 24 weeks after DPC sensitization. The treatment here: therapeutic diphenylcyclopropenone sensitization with weekly scalp DPC. CDR1 is SGHTA, CDR2 FQGNSA, per germline. V lost 3 bases and J lost 2, with 13 bases in between. The CDR3 extends over 15 amino acids. Specimen: whole blood, collected in connection with sensitization to the hapten diphenylcyclopropenone (DPC). This clonotype originated in a woman aged 40 to 50 with alopecia areata. Some clones in this sample may be carry-over from other donors' samples. V usage is TRBV7-2 and J usage is TRBJ1-2; a weak D match, TRBD1 (5 bases). The CDR3: CASSFSGTGNYGYTF. The CDR3 DNA is TGTGCCAGCAGCTTCAGTGGGACGGGGAACTATGGCTACACCTTC.